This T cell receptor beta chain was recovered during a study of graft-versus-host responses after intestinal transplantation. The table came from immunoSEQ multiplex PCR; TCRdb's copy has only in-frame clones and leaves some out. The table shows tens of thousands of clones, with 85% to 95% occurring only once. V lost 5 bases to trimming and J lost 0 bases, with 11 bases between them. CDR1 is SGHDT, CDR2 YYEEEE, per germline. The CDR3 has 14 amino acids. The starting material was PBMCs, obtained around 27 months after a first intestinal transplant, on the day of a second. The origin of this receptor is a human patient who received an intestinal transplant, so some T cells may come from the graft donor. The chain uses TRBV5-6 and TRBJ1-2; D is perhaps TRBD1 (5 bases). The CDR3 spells CASSGTLANYGYTF. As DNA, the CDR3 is TGTGCCAGCAGTGGGACCCTAGCTAACTATGGCTACACCTTC. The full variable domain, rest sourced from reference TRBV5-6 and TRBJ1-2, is DAGVTQSPTHLIKTRGQQVTLRCSPKSGHDTVSWYQQALGQGPQFIFQYYEEEERQRGNFPDRFSGHQFPNYSSELNVNALLLGDSALYLCASSGTLANYGYTFGSGTRLTVV.